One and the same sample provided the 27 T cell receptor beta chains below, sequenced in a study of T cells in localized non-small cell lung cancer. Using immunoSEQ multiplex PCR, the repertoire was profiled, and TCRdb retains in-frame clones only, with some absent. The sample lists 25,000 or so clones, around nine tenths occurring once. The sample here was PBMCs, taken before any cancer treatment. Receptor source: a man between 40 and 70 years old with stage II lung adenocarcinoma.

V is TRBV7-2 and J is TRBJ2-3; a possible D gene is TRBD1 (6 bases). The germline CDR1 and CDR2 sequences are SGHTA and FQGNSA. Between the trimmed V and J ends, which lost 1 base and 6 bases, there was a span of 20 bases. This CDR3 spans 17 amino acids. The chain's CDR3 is CASSLVRTAEKGDTQYF. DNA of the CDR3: TGTGCCAGCAGCTTAGTTAGGACAGCTGAGAAAGGGGATACGCAGTATTTT.

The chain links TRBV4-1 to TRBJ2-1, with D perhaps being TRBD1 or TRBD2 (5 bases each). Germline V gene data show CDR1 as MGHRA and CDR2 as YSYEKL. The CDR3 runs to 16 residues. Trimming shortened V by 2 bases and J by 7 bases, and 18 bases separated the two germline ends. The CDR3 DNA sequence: TGCGCCAGCAGCCAACCGGACGGGACCACGGTGAATGAGCAGTTCTTC. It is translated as CASSQPDGTTVNEQFF.

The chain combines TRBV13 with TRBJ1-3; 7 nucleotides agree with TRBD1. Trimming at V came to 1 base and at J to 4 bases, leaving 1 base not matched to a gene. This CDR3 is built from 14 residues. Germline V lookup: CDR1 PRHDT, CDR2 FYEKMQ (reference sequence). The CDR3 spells CASSLVGQGNTIYF. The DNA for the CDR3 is TGTGCCAGCAGCTTAGTGGGACAGGGAAACACCATATATTTT.

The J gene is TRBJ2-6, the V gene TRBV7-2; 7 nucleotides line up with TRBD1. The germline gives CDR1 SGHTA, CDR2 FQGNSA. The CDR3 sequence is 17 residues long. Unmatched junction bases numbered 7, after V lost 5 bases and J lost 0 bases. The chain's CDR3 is CASSPRGQSSGANVLTF. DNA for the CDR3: TGTGCCAGCAGCCCCCGGGGACAGTCCTCTGGGGCCAACGTCCTGACTTTC.

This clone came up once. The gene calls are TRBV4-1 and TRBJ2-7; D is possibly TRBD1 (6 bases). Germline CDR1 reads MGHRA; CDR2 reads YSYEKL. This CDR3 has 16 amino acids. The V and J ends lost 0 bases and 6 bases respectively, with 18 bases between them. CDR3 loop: CASSQESTATGSEQYF. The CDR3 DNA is TGCGCCAGCAGCCAAGAGAGTACCGCTACAGGGTCCGAGCAGTACTTC.

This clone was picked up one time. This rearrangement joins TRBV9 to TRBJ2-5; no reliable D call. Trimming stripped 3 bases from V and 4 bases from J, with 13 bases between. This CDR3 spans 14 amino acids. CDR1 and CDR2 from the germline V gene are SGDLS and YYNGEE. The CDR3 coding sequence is TGTGCCAGCAGCGGCTTTACCTCTCGAGAGACCCAGTACTTC. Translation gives CASSGFTSRETQYF.

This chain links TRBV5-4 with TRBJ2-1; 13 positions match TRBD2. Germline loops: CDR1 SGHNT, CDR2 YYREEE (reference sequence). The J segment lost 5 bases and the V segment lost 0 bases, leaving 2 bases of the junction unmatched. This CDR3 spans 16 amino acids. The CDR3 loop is CASSLGGTSGNNEQFF. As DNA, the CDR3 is TGTGCCAGCAGCTTGGGCGGGACTAGCGGGAACAATGAGCAGTTCTTC.

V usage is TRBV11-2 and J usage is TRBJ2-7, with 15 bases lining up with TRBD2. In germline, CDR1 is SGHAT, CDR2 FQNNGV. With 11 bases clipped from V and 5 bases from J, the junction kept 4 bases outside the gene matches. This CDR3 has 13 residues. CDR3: CASRTSGRDEQYF. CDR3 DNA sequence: TGTGCCTCCCGGACTAGCGGGAGGGACGAGCAGTACTTC. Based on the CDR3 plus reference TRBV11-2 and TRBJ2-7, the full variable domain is EAGVAQSPRYKIIEKRQSVAFWCNPISGHATLYWYQQILGQGPKLLIQFQNNGVVDDSQLPKDRFSAERLKGVDSTLKIQPAKLEDSAVYLCASRTSGRDEQYFGPGTRLTVT.

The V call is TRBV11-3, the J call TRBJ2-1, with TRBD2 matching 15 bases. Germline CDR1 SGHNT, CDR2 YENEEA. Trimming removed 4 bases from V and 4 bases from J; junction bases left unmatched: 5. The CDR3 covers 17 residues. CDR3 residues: CASSSRTSGRDYNEQFF. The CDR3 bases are TGTGCCAGCAGCTCTAGGACTAGCGGGAGGGATTACAATGAGCAGTTCTTC.

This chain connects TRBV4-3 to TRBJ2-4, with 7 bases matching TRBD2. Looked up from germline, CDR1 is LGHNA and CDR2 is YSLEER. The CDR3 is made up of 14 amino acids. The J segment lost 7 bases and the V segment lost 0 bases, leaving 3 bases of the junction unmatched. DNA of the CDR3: TGCGCCAGCAGCCAAGACTTGCGGGGGAACATTCAGTACTTC. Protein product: CASSQDLRGNIQYF.

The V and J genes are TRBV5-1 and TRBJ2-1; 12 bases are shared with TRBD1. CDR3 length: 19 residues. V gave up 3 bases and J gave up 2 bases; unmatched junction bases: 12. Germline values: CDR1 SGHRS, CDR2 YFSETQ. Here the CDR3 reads CASSSGTGGRGRAYNEQFF. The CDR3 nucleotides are TGCGCCAGCAGCTCGGGGACAGGGGGCCGAGGGAGGGCCTACAATGAGCAGTTCTTC. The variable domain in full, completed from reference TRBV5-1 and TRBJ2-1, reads KAGVTQTPRYLIKTRGQQVTLSCSPISGHRSVSWYQQTPGQGLQFLFEYFSETQRNKGNFPGRFSGRQFSNSRSEMNVSTLELGDSALYLCASSSGTGGRGRAYNEQFFGPGTRLTVL.

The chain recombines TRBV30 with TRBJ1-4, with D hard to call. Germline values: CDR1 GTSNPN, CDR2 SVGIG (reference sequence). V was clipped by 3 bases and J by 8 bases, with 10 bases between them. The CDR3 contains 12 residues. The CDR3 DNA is TGTGCCTGGAGCCCTAATGAAGAAAAACTGTTTTTT. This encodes CAWSPNEEKLFF.

The CDR3 coding sequence is TGCGCCAGCAGCCAAGAACTAGCGGGGGGCCTGCAAGAGACCCAGTACTTC. This codes for CASSQELAGGLQETQYF. The V gene is TRBV4-3, the J gene TRBJ2-5, with 12 bases fitting TRBD2. The germline gives CDR1 LGHNA, CDR2 YSLEER. Trimming at V came to 0 bases and at J to 2 bases, leaving 4 bases not matched to a gene. There are 17 residues in the CDR3.

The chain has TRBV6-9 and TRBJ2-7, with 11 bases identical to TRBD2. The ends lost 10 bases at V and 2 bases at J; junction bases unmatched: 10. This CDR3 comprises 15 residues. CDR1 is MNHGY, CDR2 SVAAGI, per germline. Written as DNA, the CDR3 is TGTGCCACCTCGACGGTAGCGGGAGGGCCCTACGAGCAGTACTTC. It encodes CATSTVAGGPYEQYF.

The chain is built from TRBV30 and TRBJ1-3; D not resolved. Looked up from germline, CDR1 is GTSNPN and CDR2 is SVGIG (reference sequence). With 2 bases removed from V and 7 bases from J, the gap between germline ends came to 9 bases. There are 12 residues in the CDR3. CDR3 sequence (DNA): TGTGCCTGGAGTCGGGGAAGGAACACCATATATTTT. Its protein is CAWSRGRNTIYF. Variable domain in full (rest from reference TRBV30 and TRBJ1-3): SQTIHQWPATLVQPVGSPLSLECTVEGTSNPNLYWYRQAAGRGLQLLFYSVGIGQISSEVPQNLSASRPQDRQFILSSKKLLLSDSGFYLCAWSRGRNTIYFGEGSWLTVV.

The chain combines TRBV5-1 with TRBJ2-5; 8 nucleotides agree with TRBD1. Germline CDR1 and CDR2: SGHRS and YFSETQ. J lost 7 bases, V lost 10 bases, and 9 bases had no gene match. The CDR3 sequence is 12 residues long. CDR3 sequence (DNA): TGCGCCTCCCCCGGACAGGGTGGGACCCAGTACTTC. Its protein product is CASPGQGGTQYF.

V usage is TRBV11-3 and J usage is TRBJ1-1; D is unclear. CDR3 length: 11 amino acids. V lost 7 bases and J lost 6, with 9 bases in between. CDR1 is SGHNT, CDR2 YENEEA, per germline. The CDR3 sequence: CASKAASEAFF. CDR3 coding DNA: TGTGCCAGCAAGGCGGCCTCTGAAGCTTTCTTT.

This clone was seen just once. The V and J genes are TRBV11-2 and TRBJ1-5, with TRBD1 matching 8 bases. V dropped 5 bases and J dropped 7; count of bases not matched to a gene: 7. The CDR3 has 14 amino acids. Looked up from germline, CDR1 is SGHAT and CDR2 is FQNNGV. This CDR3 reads CASSPTGGMQPQHF. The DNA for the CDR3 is TGTGCCAGCAGCCCAACAGGGGGGATGCAGCCCCAGCATTTT.

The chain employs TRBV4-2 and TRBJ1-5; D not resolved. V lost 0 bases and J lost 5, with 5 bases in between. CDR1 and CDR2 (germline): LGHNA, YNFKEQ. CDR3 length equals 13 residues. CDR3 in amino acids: CASSQEAHQPQHF. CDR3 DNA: TGTGCCAGCAGCCAAGAGGCCCATCAGCCCCAGCATTTT.

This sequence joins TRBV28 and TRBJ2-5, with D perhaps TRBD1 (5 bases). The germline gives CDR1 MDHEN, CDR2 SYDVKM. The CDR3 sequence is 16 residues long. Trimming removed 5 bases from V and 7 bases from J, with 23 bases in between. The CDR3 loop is CASSLLDKPLSWTQYF. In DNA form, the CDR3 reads TGTGCCAGCAGTCTCTTGGACAAGCCCTTGAGTTGGACCCAGTACTTC.

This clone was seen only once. For the CDR3, the DNA is TGTGCCAGCAGCGTAGACGGTCAAATAGGGGAGACCCAGTACTTC. It yields the protein CASSVDGQIGETQYF. This rearrangement joins TRBV9 to TRBJ2-5; D remains ambiguous. Trimming cost V 0 bases and J 5 bases, with 14 bases left between them. Per germline, CDR1 SGDLS and CDR2 YYNGEE. This CDR3 is 15 amino acids long.

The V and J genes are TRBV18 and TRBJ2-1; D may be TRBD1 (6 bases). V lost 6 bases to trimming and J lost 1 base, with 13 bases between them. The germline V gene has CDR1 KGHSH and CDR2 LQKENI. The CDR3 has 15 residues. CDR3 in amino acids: CASSLHRESYNEQFF. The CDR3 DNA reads TGTGCCAGCTCTCTACACAGGGAGTCCTACAATGAGCAGTTCTTC. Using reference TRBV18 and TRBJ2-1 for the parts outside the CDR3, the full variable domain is NAGVMQNPRHLVRRRGQEARLRCSPMKGHSHVYWYRQLPEEGLKFMVYLQKENIIDESGMPKERFSAEFPKEGPSILRIQQVVRGDSAAYFCASSLHRESYNEQFFGPGTRLTVL.

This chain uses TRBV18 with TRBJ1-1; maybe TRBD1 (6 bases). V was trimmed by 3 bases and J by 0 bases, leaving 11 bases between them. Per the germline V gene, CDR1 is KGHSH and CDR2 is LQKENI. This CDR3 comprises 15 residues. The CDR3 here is CASSPLGQLNTEAFF. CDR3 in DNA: TGTGCCAGCTCACCTCTCGGACAGTTGAACACTGAAGCTTTCTTT.

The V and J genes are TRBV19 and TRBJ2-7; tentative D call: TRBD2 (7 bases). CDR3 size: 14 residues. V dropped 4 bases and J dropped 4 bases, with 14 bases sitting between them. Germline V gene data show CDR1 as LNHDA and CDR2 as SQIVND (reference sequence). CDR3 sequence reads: CASSREGQQYEQYF. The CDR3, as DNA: TGTGCCAGTAGTAGGGAGGGACAACAATACGAGCAGTACTTC.

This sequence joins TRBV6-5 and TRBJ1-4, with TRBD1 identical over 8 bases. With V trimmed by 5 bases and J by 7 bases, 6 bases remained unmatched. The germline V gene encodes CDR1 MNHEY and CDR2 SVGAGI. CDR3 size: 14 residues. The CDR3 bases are TGTGCCAGCAGTCCTAGGGACAGGTCTGAAAAACTGTTTTTT. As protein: CASSPRDRSEKLFF.

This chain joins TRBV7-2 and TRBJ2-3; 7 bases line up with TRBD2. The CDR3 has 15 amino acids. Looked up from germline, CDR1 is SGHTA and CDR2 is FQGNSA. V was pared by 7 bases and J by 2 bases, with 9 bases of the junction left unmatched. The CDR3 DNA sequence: TGTGCCAGCACCCTAGACCTAGCGGCCACAGATACGCAGTATTTT. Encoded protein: CASTLDLAATDTQYF.

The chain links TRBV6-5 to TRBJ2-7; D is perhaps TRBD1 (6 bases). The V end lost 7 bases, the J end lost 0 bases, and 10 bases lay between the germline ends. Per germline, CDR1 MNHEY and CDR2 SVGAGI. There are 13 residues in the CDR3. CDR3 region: CASTQGGSYEQYF. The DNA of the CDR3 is TGTGCCAGCACCCAAGGGGGCTCCTACGAGCAGTACTTC.